These 10 T cell receptor beta chains originate from one sample sequenced in a study of blood T cell repertoires in COVID-19. The assay was immunoSEQ multiplex PCR, and TCRdb's table has in-frame clones only and misses some. The profile covers about 130,000 clones, with 70% to 80% appearing a single time and 11% taken by the ten largest. Specimen: peripheral blood. Receptor source: a man aged 55-75 years who had recovered from COVID-19.

The J gene is TRBJ1-5, the V gene TRBV19; a weak D match, TRBD1 (6 bases). Germline V gene data show CDR1 as LNHDA and CDR2 as SQIVND (reference sequence). The CDR3 runs 15 residues. The V and J ends lost 8 bases and 4 bases respectively, with 18 bases between them. The CDR3: CASHPTQQGNQPQHF. The CDR3 DNA reads TGTGCCAGTCACCCCACCCAGCAGGGGAATCAGCCCCAGCATTTT.

The chain combines TRBV25-1 with TRBJ1-6; no definite D call. The CDR3 sequence is 15 residues long. Germline loops: CDR1 MGHDK, CDR2 SYGVNS. Between the trimmed V and J ends, which lost 2 bases and 4 bases, there was a span of 9 bases. CDR3 protein: CASSERIPYNSPLHF. For the CDR3, the DNA is TGTGCCAGCAGTGAACGTATCCCTTATAATTCACCCCTCCACTTT.

The V gene is TRBV3-1 (or the pseudogene TRBV3-2), the J gene TRBJ1-1; D may be TRBD1 (5 bases). The CDR3 spans 13 residues. Germline V gene lookup returns CDR1 LGHDT and CDR2 YNNKEL (reference sequence). V gave up 3 bases and J gave up 5 bases, with 10 bases separating them. The CDR3 sequence is CASSQGLETEAFF. In DNA form, the CDR3 reads TGTGCCAGCAGCCAGGGGCTAGAAACTGAAGCTTTCTTT.

Comments on this clone: At one end, the junction sequence differs from germline, possibly due to a read error. DNA of the CDR3: TGCGCCTGGTCTAACAGGGGCTCCTACAATGAGCAGTTCTTC. Translating gives CAWSNRGSYNEQFF. The chain couples TRBV30 to TRBJ2-1; 7 bases line up with TRBD1. This CDR3 region has 14 residues. The germline V gene encodes CDR1 GTSNPN and CDR2 SVGIG (reference sequence).

J is TRBJ2-5 and V is TRBV4-1; 8 nucleotides agree with TRBD2. Trimming at V came to 1 base and at J to 2 bases, leaving 6 bases not matched to a gene. Germline CDR1 is MGHRA and CDR2 is YSYEKL. The CDR3 consists of 16 residues. In DNA, the CDR3 is TGCGCCAGCAGCCAAGCTCAGACTAGCGTTCAAGAGACCCAGTACTTC. Amino acids: CASSQAQTSVQETQYF.

The rearrangement uses TRBV25-1 and TRBJ2-5; no clear D gene. CDR1 MGHDK and CDR2 SYGVNS come from the germline V gene. The CDR3 has 14 amino acids. Trimming left V 0 bases short and J 2 bases short, with 7 bases between. The CDR3 region is CASSEYGRQETQYF. The DNA of the CDR3 is TGTGCCAGCAGTGAATATGGCAGGCAAGAGACCCAGTACTTC.

J is TRBJ2-7 and V is TRBV30; D is undetermined. Germline loops: CDR1 GTSNPN, CDR2 SVGIG (reference sequence). The CDR3 runs 11 residues. V shed 0 bases and J shed 4 bases, with 4 bases lying between them. The CDR3 nucleotides are TGTGCCTGGAGTGTCAATTACGAGCAGTACTTC. This gives the protein CAWSVNYEQYF.

The genes are TRBV5-4 and TRBJ2-1, with 12 bases lining up with TRBD2. The CDR3 totals 17 residues. Germline V gives CDR1 SGHNT, CDR2 YYREEE (reference sequence). After removal of 0 bases from V and 4 bases from J, the junction contained 5 bases not matched to a gene. CDR3 loop: CASSLASGGAGYNEQFF. Here the CDR3 DNA reads TGTGCCAGCAGCTTGGCTAGCGGGGGGGCCGGTTACAATGAGCAGTTCTTC.

This clone was seen just once. The chain couples TRBV7-2 to TRBJ2-7; D is possibly TRBD2 (5 bases). The germline V gene encodes CDR1 SGHTA and CDR2 FQGNSA. The CDR3 has 12 residues. Trimming removed 3 bases at V and 7 bases at J, with 10 bases between. The CDR3 here is CASSFARGEQYF. The DNA of the CDR3 is TGTGCCAGCAGCTTTGCTAGAGGGGAGCAGTACTTC.

CDR3 bases: TGTGCCAGCAGCTTAGATGGACAGGGCGGAGAGAAAAACTATGGCTACACCTTC. It specifies CASSLDGQGGEKNYGYTF. The rearrangement links TRBV7-2 to TRBJ1-2; TRBD1 matches 8 bases. CDR3 length equals 18 residues. V gave up 1 base and J gave up 2 bases; unmatched junction bases: 12. CDR1 and CDR2 (germline): SGHTA, FQGNSA.